This is a list of T cell receptor beta chains from one sample in a study of blood T cell repertoires in COVID-19. The repertoire was sequenced with immunoSEQ multiplex PCR; TCRdb's copy has only in-frame clones and lacks some. The table records 120,000 to 150,000 clones, 84% of them present only once. Source material: peripheral blood. The receptors were gathered from a human donor in a cohort sampled during active COVID-19. The CDR3 runs from the conserved cysteine through the conserved F or W. The D gene is left open where the match is weak. Clone size, where shown, is once, few, many, or a class for clones that have expanded.

>TRBV14|TRBJ1-4|NA|NA
CASSLTRGGEKLFF
TGTGCCAGCAGCCTCACCAGGGGAGGGGAAAAACTGTTTTTT
>TRBV7-3|TRBJ2-3|NA|TRBD2
CASSLVGSGSTTDTQYF
TGTGCCAGCAGCTTAGTCGGTAGCGGGAGTACAACAGATACGCAGTATTTT
>TRBV9|TRBJ2-5|NA|NA
CASSPRPTPAGETQYF
TGTGCCAGCAGCCCTCGACCAACACCGGCGGGAGAGACCCAGTACTTC
>TRBV9|TRBJ1-3|NA|NA
CASTSSGNTIYF
TGTGCCAGCACGAGCTCTGGAAACACCATATATTTT
>TRBV5-8|TRBJ1-2|NA|NA
CASSMPSGGLRLGGYTF
TGTGCCAGCAGCATGCCCTCCGGGGGGCTTCGTCTTGGAGGCTACACCTTC
>TRBV11-3|TRBJ1-1|NA|NA
CASSLNGGANTEAFF
TGTGCCAGCAGCCTCAACGGGGGAGCGAACACTGAAGCTTTCTTT
>TRBV3-1/TRBV3-2|TRBJ2-3|NA|TRBD2
CASSQDQLAVSTDTQYF
TGTGCCAGCAGCCAAGATCAGCTAGCGGTTAGCACAGATACGCAGTATTTT
>TRBV19|TRBJ2-5|NA|NA
CASSISGSSQETQYF
TGTGCCAGTAGTATAAGTGGCAGTTCCCAAGAGACCCAGTACTTC
>TRBV29-1|TRBJ2-3|NA|TRBD1
CSASGTGGVTAQYF
TGCAGCGCGTCCGGGACAGGGGGCGTAACGGCGCAGTATTTT
>TRBV5-8|TRBJ1-5|NA|NA
CASSLSGDQPQHF
TGTGCCAGCAGCTTGAGCGGGGATCAGCCCCAGCATTTT
>TRBV28|TRBJ1-1|NA|NA
CASSLLTDKNTEAFF
TGTGCCAGCAGTTTATTGACAGACAAGAACACTGAAGCTTTCTTT
>TRBV19|TRBJ2-3|NA|NA
CASREAGRTDTQYF
TGTGCCAGCCGAGAGGCAGGGCGCACAGATACGCAGTATTTT
>TRBV6-2/TRBV6-3|TRBJ1-5|NA|TRBD1
CASSKGGLNSNQPQHF
TGTGCCAGCAGTAAAGGGGGCCTCAATAGCAATCAGCCCCAGCATTTT
>TRBV19|TRBJ2-7|NA|NA
CASSRGNTYEQYF
TGTGCCAGTAGTAGAGGGAACACCTACGAGCAGTACTTC
>TRBV19|TRBJ1-5|NA|NA
CASSRGQYNQPQHF
TGTGCCAGTAGTAGAGGACAGTACAATCAGCCCCAGCATTTT
>TRBV6-1|TRBJ1-5|NA|TRBD1
CASSDRSTGEPQHF
TGTGCCAGCAGTGATCGGTCCACAGGGGAGCCCCAGCATTTT
>TRBV10-3|TRBJ1-4|NA|NA
CAIRGGGTNEKLFF
TGTGCCATCAGGGGGGGAGGAACTAATGAAAAACTGTTTTTT
>TRBV11-2|TRBJ2-1|NA|TRBD1
CASSAGDRGPFIYNEQFF
TGTGCCAGCAGCGCGGGGGACAGGGGTCCTTTTATCTACAATGAGCAGTTCTTC
>TRBV11-2|TRBJ2-1|NA|NA
CASSLGYYNEQFF
TGTGCCAGCAGCTTAGGTTACTACAATGAGCAGTTCTTC
>TRBV29-1|TRBJ1-2|NA|NA
CSVEDRGDGYTF
TGCAGCGTTGAAGACAGGGGCGATGGCTACACCTTC
>TRBV11-2|TRBJ1-6|few|NA
CASSLIGGSNSPLHF
TGTGCCAGCAGCTTAATCGGGGGGAGCAATTCACCCCTCCACTTT
>TRBV10-3|TRBJ2-4|NA|TRBD1
CATRQGENIQYF
TGTGCCACCCGACAGGGTGAAAACATTCAGTACTTC
>TRBV7-9|TRBJ2-3|NA|NA
CASSPGVGLNTDTQYF
TGTGCCAGCAGCCCCGGGGTGGGACTGAACACAGATACGCAGTATTTT
>TRBV29-1|TRBJ1-1|few|TRBD1
CSVGLGQGRLNTEAFF
TGCAGCGTTGGGTTGGGACAGGGAAGACTGAACACTGAAGCTTTCTTT
>TRBV2|TRBJ2-4|NA|TRBD1
CASSPDRGDIQYF
TGTGCCAGCAGTCCGGACAGGGGGGACATTCAGTACTTC
>TRBV11-2|TRBJ1-2|NA|NA
CASSLATMVQATNYGYTF
TGTGCCAGCAGCTTAGCTACGATGGTTCAGGCGACTAACTATGGCTACACCTTC
>TRBV2|TRBJ2-3|once|TRBD1
CASSDRGTDTQYF
TGTGCCAGCAGCGACAGGGGCACAGATACGCAGTATTTT
>TRBV25-1|TRBJ1-6|once|TRBD1
CASSEYPRTGGRNSPLHF
TGTGCCAGCAGTGAATATCCCCGGACAGGGGGCAGGAATTCACCCCTCCACTTT
>TRBV15|TRBJ1-2|NA|NA
CATSRDRSQGRGYTF
TGTGCCACCAGCAGAGATAGGTCCCAGGGTAGAGGCTACACCTTC
>TRBV21-1|TRBJ2-5|NA|NA
CASIGTSTETQYF
TGTGCCAGCATCGGGACTAGCACAGAGACCCAGTACTTC
>TRBV19|TRBJ2-1|NA|TRBD1
CASSRQGGHNEQFF
TGTGCCAGTAGTAGACAGGGGGGTCACAATGAGCAGTTCTTC
>TRBV9|TRBJ2-2|NA|TRBD2
CASSPRGTANTGELFF
TGTGCCAGCAGCCCGCGGGGGACCGCGAACACCGGGGAGCTGTTTTTT
>TRBV5-4|TRBJ1-1|once|NA
CASRRGGGRGTEAFF
TGTGCCAGCAGACGGGGCGGGGGTCGGGGCACTGAAGCTTTCTTT
>TRBV19|TRBJ1-1|once|NA
CASSIDPGPAVAEAFF
TGTGCCAGTAGTATAGATCCTGGGCCAGCTGTCGCTGAAGCTTTCTTT
>TRBV10-3|TRBJ2-5|NA|TRBD2
CAISELAGGRETQYF
TGTGCCATCAGTGAGCTGGCGGGGGGGCGTGAGACCCAGTACTTC
>TRBV19|TRBJ1-6|NA|TRBD1
CASSGQVRGSPLHF
TGTGCCAGTAGTGGACAGGTCCGGGGTTCACCCCTCCACTTT
>TRBV19|TRBJ1-1|NA|NA
CASSIQGIDTEAFF
TGTGCCAGTAGTATACAGGGGATTGACACTGAAGCTTTCTTT
>TRBV2|TRBJ1-5|NA|NA
CASSEGWGGNQPQHF
TGTGCCAGCAGTGAGGGTTGGGGGGGCAATCAGCCCCAGCATTTT
>TRBV7-9|TRBJ1-2|NA|NA
CASSWGLYGYTF
TGTGCCAGCAGCTGGGGACTTTATGGCTACACCTTC
>TRBV7-9|TRBJ2-1|NA|TRBD2
CASSSPRGLTSGGAGEQFF
TGTGCCAGCAGCTCCCCCCGTGGGTTGACTAGCGGGGGGGCCGGTGAGCAGTTCTTC
>TRBV6-5|TRBJ2-5|NA|NA
CAAGRQGTQYF
TGTGCCGCGGGACGCCAGGGGACCCAGTACTTC
>TRBV7-3|TRBJ2-5|NA|NA
CASSPKGEETQYF
TGTGCCAGCAGCCCTAAAGGGGAAGAGACCCAGTACTTC
>TRBV28|TRBJ1-4|NA|TRBD1
CASSMHRDRTATNEKLFF
TGTGCCAGCAGTATGCACAGGGACAGAACTGCAACTAATGAAAAACTGTTTTTT
>TRBV28|TRBJ2-2|once|TRBD2
CASTEGLAGGYTGELFF
TGTGCCAGCACAGAAGGACTAGCGGGAGGTTACACCGGGGAGCTGTTTTTT
>TRBV30|TRBJ2-7|NA|TRBD1
CAWSSLDRVVLEQYF
TGTGCCTGGAGTTCGCTGGACAGGGTAGTCCTCGAGCAGTACTTC
>TRBV11-2|TRBJ1-6|many|NA
CASSLASSYNSPLHF
TGTGCCAGCAGCTTAGCCAGCTCCTATAATTCACCCCTCCACTTT
>TRBV2|TRBJ2-7|few|NA
CASKPGGYEQYF
TGTGCCAGCAAACCCGGGGGCTACGAGCAGTACTTC
>TRBV3-1/TRBV3-2|TRBJ1-2|NA|TRBD1
CASSLTRQGYYGYTF
TGTGCCAGCAGCCTAACGCGACAGGGGTACTATGGCTACACCTTC
>TRBV7-3|TRBJ1-2|NA|NA
CASSLNAGNGYTF
TGTGCCAGCAGCTTAAACGCGGGTAATGGCTACACCTTC
>TRBV11-1|TRBJ2-1|NA|NA
CASSPRVAGEQFF
TGTGCCAGCAGCCCGCGGGTAGCTGGGGAGCAGTTCTTC
>TRBV7-3|TRBJ2-2|NA|NA
CASSLSGELFF
TGTGCCAGCAGCCTTAGCGGGGAGCTGTTTTTT
>TRBV29-1|TRBJ1-2|NA|TRBD1
CSVGQGDGYTF
TGCAGCGTTGGACAGGGCGATGGCTACACCTTC
>TRBV3-1/TRBV3-2|TRBJ1-6|NA|NA
CASSQEGSPLHF
TGTGCCAGCAGCCAAGAGGGCTCACCCCTCCACTTT
>TRBV27|TRBJ1-1|NA|TRBD1
CASSPRQGWTEAFF
TGTGCCAGCAGTCCTCGACAGGGTTGGACTGAAGCTTTCTTT